This T cell receptor (beta chain) came from a study of neurological immune-mediated disorders. This clonotype has a count of ten or more. Its antigen is as yet unknown. Points from the study as a whole: HTLV-1-associated myelopathy displayed the greatest TCR clonal expansion, and multiple sclerosis exhibited the smallest, lower than that of healthy controls.

The authors made cDNA by 5'RACE with 10-nucleotide random UMIs. MiXCR, run by TCRdb on the 5' RACE reads, gives a single entry per CDR3 protein. The sample holds some 29,000 distinct CDR3 sequences; less than 15% are singletons and the top ten take around 7.6%. Germline V gene data show CDR1 as SGHRS and CDR2 as YFSETQ. The junction had 10 bases not matched to a gene; V was cut back by 2 bases and J by 0 bases. The CDR3 is made up of 18 amino acids. The rearrangement links TRBV5-1 to TRBJ2-3; TRBD2 agrees at 9 bases. Specimen: PBMCs. The clonotype was recovered from a man aged 55 to 69 in good health. The CDR3 spells CASSFRAGGRVSTDTQYF. Here the CDR3 DNA reads TGCGCCAGCAGCTTTCGGGCGGGGGGGCGAGTCAGCACAGATACGCAGTATTTT.